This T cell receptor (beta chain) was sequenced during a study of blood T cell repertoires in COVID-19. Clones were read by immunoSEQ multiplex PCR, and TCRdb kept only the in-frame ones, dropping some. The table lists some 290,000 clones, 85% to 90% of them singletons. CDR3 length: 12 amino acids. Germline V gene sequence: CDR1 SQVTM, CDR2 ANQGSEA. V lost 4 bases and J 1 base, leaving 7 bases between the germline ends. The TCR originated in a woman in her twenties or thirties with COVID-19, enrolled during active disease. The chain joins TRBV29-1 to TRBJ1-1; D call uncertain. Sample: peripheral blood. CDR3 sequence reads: CSVAPGNTEAFF. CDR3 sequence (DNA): TGCAGCGTTGCCCCAGGGAACACTGAAGCTTTCTTT.